This note documents a single T cell receptor beta chain sequence. The data were taken from a study of T cell changes during pregnancy in multiple sclerosis. Clones were sequenced by immunoSEQ multiplex PCR, and TCRdb holds only the in-frame ones, with some missing. This table holds roughly 100,000 clones, about 91% found once. The trim removed 1 base at V and 9 bases at J, leaving 6 bases unmatched. CDR1 and CDR2 (germline): LNHDA, SQIVND (reference sequence). This CDR3 spans 15 amino acids. Sequenced here: peripheral blood, sampled after pregnancy. V is TRBV19 and J is TRBJ2-3, with 11 positions matching TRBD2. The TCR was taken from a female donor with multiple sclerosis, enrolled in a pregnancy study. The CDR3 DNA reads TGTGCCAGTAGTATAGTCTCCGGGACTAGCGGCACGCAGTATTTT. Translating it yields CASSIVSGTSGTQYF.